Listed here are 20 T cell receptor beta chains from one sample, sequenced in a study of blood T cells in healthy people across ages. The authors ran a second PCR of about 6 to 11 cycles using a sample-barcoded 5' primer and a J-beta primer mix. TCRdb re-called the 5' RACE reads through MiXCR, storing one row per CDR3 protein. The sample lists over 1,300,000 distinct CDR3 sequences, 59% occurring once. Material for sequencing was blood. All receptors come from a man aged 18 to 30 in good health.

This chain joins TRBV2 and TRBJ2-1, with 7 bases fitting TRBD2. Germline loops: CDR1 SNHLY, CDR2 FYNNEI. Trimming took 10 bases from V and 6 from J; bases not matched to a gene: 9. The CDR3 loop spans 13 amino acids. CDR3 region: CATVGGGINEQFF. CDR3 coding DNA: TGTGCCACAGTCGGCGGGGGAATCAATGAGCAGTTCTTC.

J is TRBJ2-7 and V is TRBV28; no definite D call. Germline values: CDR1 MDHEN, CDR2 SYDVKM. V gave up 5 bases and J gave up 0 bases, with 14 bases separating them. This CDR3 is 15 amino acids long. The CDR3 sequence: CASSIMAGSSYEQYF. Written as DNA, the CDR3 is TGTGCCAGCAGTATCATGGCAGGAAGCTCCTACGAGCAGTACTTC.

This clonotype was found once. V and J are TRBV25-1 and TRBJ2-7; TRBD1 matches 8 bases. V was pared by 2 bases and J by 7 bases, with 13 bases of the junction left unmatched. The germline V gene encodes CDR1 MGHDK and CDR2 SYGVNS. This CDR3 contains 16 residues. CDR3 bases: TGTGCCAGCAGTGAAAGTTCGGGGACAGGATCGGGGGAGCAGTACTTC. Encoded protein: CASSESSGTGSGEQYF.

Remarks on this clonotype: Given a much more abundant clone one base away, this may be a read error. V and J are TRBV20-1 and TRBJ2-1, with D possibly being TRBD1 or TRBD2 (6 bases each). The J call may be incorrect, as the DNA end agrees better with TRBJ2-7. The germline V gene encodes CDR1 DFQATT and CDR2 SNEGSKA (reference sequence). The CDR3 sequence is 12 residues long. CDR3 DNA: TGCAGTGCTAGGGGGGGCTACAATGAGCAGTACTTC. This sequence encodes CSARGGYNEQYF.

For this clonotype: A clone one base away is much larger, so this may be a read error. J is TRBJ2-2 and V is TRBV6-4; 8 bases map to TRBD2. The CDR3 covers 13 residues. Germline-derived CDR1 and CDR2 are MRHNA and SNTAGT. This CDR3 is CVSSSGDTGELFF. CDR3 sequence (DNA): TGTGTCAGCAGTAGCGGGGACACCGGGGAGCTGTTTTTT.

The chain links TRBV4-1 to TRBJ1-4, with D perhaps matching TRBD1 (5 bases). Trimming removed 4 bases from V and 8 bases from J, with 17 bases in between. The CDR3 extends over 15 amino acids. The germline CDR1 and CDR2 sequences are MGHRA and YSYEKL. CDR3 in amino acids: CASSRRGRLGEKLFF. As DNA, the CDR3 is TGCGCCAGCAGCCGGAGGGGAAGGTTAGGGGAAAAACTGTTTTTT.

The chain has TRBV7-2 and TRBJ2-2, with TRBD2 identical over 10 bases. With 1 base clipped from V and 9 bases from J, the junction kept 5 bases outside the gene matches. The CDR3 has 15 amino acids. CDR1 and CDR2 (germline): SGHTA, FQGNSA. CDR3 sequence reads: CASSLGASGGRELFF. CDR3 coding DNA: TGTGCCAGCAGCTTAGGGGCTAGCGGGGGAAGGGAGCTGTTTTTT.

This rearrangement joins TRBV2 to TRBJ1-5; 7 nucleotides line up with TRBD1. The germline gives CDR1 SNHLY, CDR2 FYNNEI. J lost 0 bases, V lost 7 bases, and 9 bases had no gene match. The CDR3 has 16 residues. CDR3 in DNA: TGTGCCAGCAATCGGGACAGATTCTTTAGCAATCAGCCCCAGCATTTT. Translating gives CASNRDRFFSNQPQHF.

In the case of this clonotype: One end of the junction is discordant with germline, which a read error may explain. V usage is TRBV4-3 and J usage is TRBJ1-1; D gene ambiguous. Per germline, CDR1 LGHNA and CDR2 YSLEER. CDR3 length: 18 amino acids. CDR3 protein: CASSQDLISNSWNTGAFF. The CDR3 bases are TGCGCCAGCAGCCAAGATCTAATTTCCAACAGTTGGAACACTGGAGCTTTCTTT.

V is TRBV3-1 and J is TRBJ2-1; D perhaps matches TRBD1 (5 bases). The CDR3 loop spans 16 amino acids. Looked up from germline, CDR1 is LGHDT and CDR2 is YNNKEL (reference sequence). Trimming left V 0 bases short and J 7 bases short, with 16 bases between. This chain's CDR3 is CASSQEGANDRNEQFF. The CDR3 DNA reads TGTGCCAGCAGCCAAGAAGGGGCCAATGATCGGAATGAGCAGTTCTTC.

The V and J genes are TRBV20-1 and TRBJ2-7, with D possibly TRBD2 on 6 matching bases. From germline, CDR1 is DFQATT and CDR2 SNEGSKA (reference sequence). CDR3 length: 13 residues. V lost 7 bases and J 3 bases, leaving 16 bases between the germline ends. CDR3 region: CSGTSGLLYEQYF. The CDR3 coding sequence is TGCAGTGGGACTTCGGGACTTCTCTACGAGCAGTACTTC.

This clonotype was recorded many times. V gene TRBV6-4 combines with J gene TRBJ2-3; TRBD2 aligns across 11 bases. The CDR3 is made up of 15 amino acids. V shed 2 bases and J 5 bases; nucleotides not matched to a gene: 3. In germline, CDR1 is MRHNA, CDR2 SNTAGT. CDR3: CASSDTSGGGDTQYF. CDR3 DNA: TGTGCCAGCAGTGACACTAGCGGGGGAGGAGATACGCAGTATTTT.

This clonotype showed up many times. The V call is TRBV20-1, the J call TRBJ2-7; possibly TRBD2 for D (5 bases). V lost 3 bases to trimming and J lost 0 bases, with 12 bases between them. The CDR3 totals 14 residues. Per germline, CDR1 DFQATT and CDR2 SNEGSKA (reference sequence). CDR3: CSASGVDPSYEQYF. The CDR3 DNA follows: TGCAGTGCTAGCGGGGTGGACCCCTCCTACGAGCAGTACTTC.

This clonotype occurred a few times. V gene TRBV20-1 combines with J gene TRBJ2-1; 13 bases match TRBD2. V dropped 6 bases and J dropped 9; count of bases not matched to a gene: 8. The CDR3 extends over 14 amino acids. Germline assignment: CDR1 DFQATT and CDR2 SNEGSKA (reference sequence). CDR3 region: CSARTSGRVGEQFF. CDR3 in DNA: TGCAGTGCGAGGACTAGCGGGAGAGTGGGTGAGCAGTTCTTC.

The V call is TRBV7-9, the J call TRBJ1-5, with unresolved D. The CDR3 is 16 amino acids. The germline V and J ends were trimmed by 2 bases and 2 bases, with 13 bases remaining between them. The germline CDR1 and CDR2 sequences are SEHNR and FQNEAQ (reference sequence). The CDR3 sequence is CASSLRSLVGNQPQHF. Written as DNA, the CDR3 is TGTGCCAGCAGCTTAAGATCCCTGGTCGGCAATCAGCCCCAGCATTTT.

This clonotype was counted a single time. The chain links TRBV10-3 to TRBJ2-3; 8 bases line up with TRBD2. The CDR3 spans 15 residues. Germline loops: CDR1 ENHRY, CDR2 SYGVKD. With 0 bases clipped from V and 6 bases from J, the junction kept 5 bases outside the gene matches. This CDR3 is CAISESSGTPDTQYF. Written as DNA, the CDR3 is TGTGCCATCAGTGAGTCTAGCGGGACCCCTGATACGCAGTATTTT.

V and J are TRBV6-5 and TRBJ1-1; no reliable D call. The CDR3 consists of 15 residues. Trimming stripped 0 bases from V and 1 base from J, with 9 bases between. CDR1 is MNHEY, CDR2 SVGAGI, per germline. CDR3 amino acids: CASSYSHSENTEAFF. Written as DNA, the CDR3 is TGTGCCAGCAGTTACTCACACAGCGAGAACACTGAAGCTTTCTTT.

This clonotype was recorded a few times. The chain is built from TRBV6-5 and TRBJ1-2; D call uncertain. Trimming cost V 3 bases and J 7 bases, with 12 bases left between them. Germline V gives CDR1 MNHEY, CDR2 SVGAGI. CDR3 length equals 13 residues. The CDR3 is CASSYQESSGYTF. The CDR3 region has the DNA TGTGCCAGCAGTTATCAGGAGTCGAGTGGCTACACCTTC.

The chain links TRBV15 to TRBJ1-1; D may be TRBD1 (5 bases). Trimming removed 5 bases at V and 3 bases at J, with 16 bases between. Germline V gene data show CDR1 as LNHNV and CDR2 as YYDKDF (reference sequence). The CDR3 totals 15 residues. The CDR3 DNA is TGTGCCACCAGCCGGATTAGCGGGGCACACACTGAAGCTTTCTTT. This codes for CATSRISGAHTEAFF.

This clonotype was counted only a few times. The CDR3 DNA follows: TGCGCCAGCAGCGGGGGGATAAAAGAGACCCAGTACTTC. As protein: CASSGGIKETQYF. The chain carries TRBV5-1 and TRBJ2-5; D possibly corresponds to TRBD2 (6 bases). The CDR3 runs 13 residues. CDR1 and CDR2 from the germline V gene are SGHRS and YFSETQ. V gave up 4 bases and J gave up 3 bases, with 10 bases separating them.